This T cell receptor (beta chain) was captured in a study of cytomegalovirus exposure and HLA in healthy donors (dated by TCRdb to the late 2010s). About the full investigation: An earlier analysis of 550 to 700 of the donors reported roughly 300 Gb of sequence data and around 110 million unique TCR beta sequences from roughly 180 million T cells. An early release covering around 630 HLA-typed donors comprised 250 to 350 gigabases of sequencing data and some 79 million unique TCR sequences. The genetic ancestry cluster associated with self-reported Caucasian donors included over 80% of the 350 to 500 genotyped donors. The aim of the study was to test whether cataloging public T cell receptors could identify signatures of past pathogen exposure. Using immunosequencing, the study profiled T cell repertoires from about 610 subjects and related those repertoires to cytomegalovirus serostatus. Besides the first cohort of some 670 subjects, a separate validation cohort made up of over a hundred different subjects was used. High-throughput TCR immunosequencing, statistical association of individual TCRs with disease status, and machine learning were combined to predict cytomegalovirus infection status. A later analysis re-analyzed previously published TCR beta repertoires from roughly 690 donors and added high-resolution HLA genotyping to study TCR occurrence patterns. Rather than using new phenotypic data, the later analysis identified candidate immune exposures from TCR beta sequences and from how often those sequences occurred across donors. In an earlier analysis of roughly 580 of the donors, high-throughput TCR beta sequencing was used to judge whether each TCR beta V gene segment behaved as functional or pseudogenic. Alongside the repertoire data, information on donor age, sex, ethnicity and CMV serostatus was compiled. In a later genetic analysis, genome-wide SNP genotypes for about three fifths of the 666 donors were used, and that subset was treated as a discovery cohort. Every discovery cohort repertoire had been produced on one sequencing platform. HLA typing included class I and class II loci at four-digit resolution. The number of typed donors differed by locus: about 620-640 for A, B, C, DRB1 and DQB1; 522 for DQA1; 606 for DPA1; and approximately 450 for DPB1. Because of strong linkage in the cohort, five DR-DQ haplotypes were treated as single units for association and clustering. Among approximately 370 genotyped donors of the cohort, an average of about 220,000 unique TCR beta nucleotide sequences was sequenced per donor, of which 15% to 20% were non-productive. Results and caveats for the whole study, not just this receptor: Most TCR sequences were seen in very few donors, while some public TCRs were found in many individuals. According to a later genetic analysis, donors in an Asian-associated ancestry cluster had fewer N-insertions in productive TCRs than the roughly 670-donor mean. At a false discovery rate of 0.05, a later analysis linked some 18,000 TCR beta sequences to specific HLA alleles. An association between a missense DCLRE1C variant and V-gene and J-gene trimming of TCR beta chains was found in a later genetic analysis and replicated in an independent cohort. The authors suggested that the approach could potentially be extended to other disease states and immunological phenotypes. The sequencing pipeline was judged likely to have produced a cluster of highly shared sequence variants as a technical artifact. Presence/absence analyses assumed roughly uniform sequencing depth across donors, an assumption that may not hold. For the cohort, immune exposure information was limited to CMV serostatus. Broadly in line with IMGT annotations, most TCR beta V segments showed up in productive rearrangements about 87% or about 30% of the time in an earlier analysis of several hundred of the donors. The cohort was sequenced for TCR beta chains only, and without alpha or paired-chain data the features that could be detected were limited. Most CMV-associated TCR beta chains appeared to be HLA-restricted in a later analysis, and the HLA associations seemed to be driven largely by CMV exposure. The earlier analysis of around 600 of the donors excluded approximately 15 rarely observed V segments, including chromosome 9 orphons, because counts were too low. Because some donors lacked HLA typing at each locus, the association tests relied only on the typed subset. When HLA alleles, especially DR and DQ, strongly co-occurred, attributing TCR associations to individual alleles was difficult. According to a later analysis, TCR association rates differed among HLA loci, with DRB1 alleles showing the most associated TCRs and HLA-C alleles showing the fewest. A total of roughly 160 TCR beta chains were listed by the study as associated with cytomegalovirus. Linkage disequilibrium might explain the correlated functional status among segregating V segments, but an unknown experimental factor could not be excluded. A further reported finding was that TCR beta sequences accurately predicted the HLA-A and HLA-B alleles for most subjects in the first cohort. Some IMGT-functional V segments, including TRBV6-2 and TRBV6-3, could not be told apart with the 87-base-pair reads, so those segments were excluded. In a later analysis, HLA-associated TCR beta chains showed more clonal expansion and lower generation probabilities than non-associated chains that were equally common. Several of the top co-occurrence clusters appeared to be linked to parvovirus B19, influenza, CMV and Epstein-Barr virus, according to a later analysis. In both the original and validation cohorts, the classifier was reported to diagnose cytomegalovirus status with high specificity and sensitivity. A few of the identified cytomegalovirus-associated TCR beta chains were confirmed in vitro to be specific for cytomegalovirus antigens.

Libraries were made using the immunoSEQ multiplex PCR assay. The multiplex PCR relied on a mix of 60 forward primers for TCR Vbeta segments and 13 reverse primers for TCR Jbeta segments. A multiplex PCR assay on genomic DNA amplified the CDR3 region of rearranged TCR beta genes. Amplified TCR beta libraries were sequenced as 87-base-pair reads on the Illumina HiSeq System. Per the source publication's procedure: A later analysis tallied tens of millions of unique TCR beta chains across the 666 repertoires, and about 12 million of those chains were shared by two or more donors. To remove PCR and sequencing errors, raw reads were error-corrected and collapsed into unique sequences using a nearest-neighbor algorithm that merged closely related sequences. To assign V, D and J gene segments, CDR3 sequences were aligned to IMGT reference sequences. For a sequence to be retained, at least a six-nucleotide match to both a V gene segment and a J gene segment was required. A rearrangement was called productive if the CDR3 had no stop codons and remained in frame with V and J, and every other rearrangement was called non-productive. Following IMGT convention, CDR3 was defined as the stretch from the second conserved V-encoded cysteine up to the conserved J-encoded phenylalanine. The earlier analysis of about 610 of the donors excluded sequences that lacked an unambiguous match to a single V gene segment. In an earlier analysis of approximately 590 of the donors, V segments were called functional above 56.7% productive rearrangements and were called segregating when the between-donor standard deviation exceeded 5%. A statistical classification framework was built to diagnose cytomegalovirus status from the catalog of TCR beta chain sequences. In a later analysis, V and J genes were assigned by comparing TCR nucleotide sequences against IMGT/GENE-DB human TR gene sequences. The TCRdist pipeline was used in a later analysis to assign CDR3 sequences and most-parsimonious VDJ recombination scenarios. In a later analysis, each TCR beta chain was defined by its CDR3 amino acid sequence together with its V-gene family, and reads lacking a unique V-gene family were excluded. As a way to deal with suspected cross-contamination and a sequencing artifact, a later analysis dropped roughly 600 nucleotide sequences that were highly shared and had low generation probability. A later analysis calculated a clonal expansion index for each public chain from normalized within-repertoire ranks of inferred template counts. A later analysis computed generation probabilities with a VDJ recombination model fitted to out-of-frame rearrangements, and checked the results against IGoR. Hypergeometric tests were used in a later analysis to score TCR-TCR, TCR-HLA and TCR-CMV co-occurrence, with a repertoire-size bias correction applied to the TCR pairs. In a later analysis, false discovery rates were estimated by permuting HLA or CMV assignments 20 times. A later analysis grouped co-occurring TCRs with DBSCAN, adding TCRdist sequence similarity when clustering within HLA-allele-positive subsets. Repertoires with fewer than 30,000 or more than 120,000 public chains, plus five repertoires with anomalous nucleotide sharing, were excluded from co-occurrence clustering. TCRdb took over this immuneACCESS table, retaining in-frame rearrangements with V and J assigned. Such tables are incomplete; in checked studies, under half of the missing clones stem from an unresolved V gene, and the remainder is unexplained. Clone size and V and J calls were adopted from that table, with D and trimming inferred from the DNA. Recorded for this sample are some 130,000 clones; 60% to 80% of them occurred a single time. 1.4% to 1.5% of the sample rests with the top ten.

Points on this clone: Its binding antigen is unknown. Per-base qualities were not stored, and no clone one base away is much larger.

Between the V and J ends, shortened by 4 bases and 4 bases respectively, the junction contains 14 bases. Spanning cysteine to phenylalanine, the CDR3 consists of 14 amino acids. The entry retains the CDR3 DNA only, 42 bases that are in frame from base 1. Via the germline V gene, CDR1 is MNHNS and CDR2 SASEGT. The cohort comprised some 700 healthy bone marrow donors. All cohort members were sampled while nominally healthy, although unrecorded immune exposures were likely present. The donor tested CMV seronegative, placing the donor among the 350 or so seronegative members of the cohort. Each donor provided a peripheral blood sample, and peripheral blood mononuclear cells were used for TCR beta sequencing. Genomic DNA was extracted from the blood cell samples with the Qiagen DNeasy Blood Extraction Kit.

The chain uses TRBV6-1 and TRBJ2-7, with TRBD1 tentatively as D gene (5 bases match). The sample taken for sequencing was PBMCs. The clonotype originates from a female donor in good health and CMV-seronegative. The CDR3 protein is CASSASGLEYEQYF. The DNA sequence is given as TGTGCCAGCAGTGCGTCAGGGTTGGAATACGAGCAGTACTTC.